This T cell receptor beta chain comes out of a study of CD4 T cells in relation to SARS-CoV-2 and coronaviruses. With V trimmed by 4 bases and J by 3 bases, 5 bases remained unmatched. This CDR3 is 16 amino acids long. CDR1 is MRHNA and CDR2 is SNTAGT in the germline V gene. A word on this clone: Its specificity is unknown.

This table comes from immunoSEQ multiplex PCR, and its TCRdb copy is limited to in-frame clones, with some not included. The sample yields about 29,000 clones, about three quarters seen once. Unexposed donor CD4+ T cells date from about 2011-2018, before the COVID-19 pandemic. After about 10 days of culture, CD4+ T cells were isolated. This TCR was sampled from a human donor in good health. Sequenced input: CD4+ T cells from PBMCs, cultured in vitro. The chain uses TRBV6-4 and TRBJ2-1, with 11 nucleotides matching TRBD2. The chain's CDR3 is CASSGSGTSGYNEQFF. CDR3 coding DNA: TGTGCCAGCAGTGGGTCGGGGACTAGCGGCTACAATGAGCAGTTCTTC.